This is a list of T cell receptor beta chains from one sample in a study of cytomegalovirus exposure and HLA in healthy donors. Only in-frame clones appear in the TCRdb table, and some are missing; sequencing was by immunoSEQ multiplex PCR. This table holds some 200,000 clones, roughly four fifths found once. Sequences were obtained from PBMCs. These receptors were collected from a woman younger than 45 in good health and CMV-seropositive. The CDR3 runs from the conserved cysteine through the conserved F or W. Fields, in order: V gene, J gene, CDR3 protein.

TRBV7-6	TRBJ2-3	CASSLGRLGTDTQYF
TRBV10-2	TRBJ1-4	CASSEWGGATNEKLFF
TRBV27	TRBJ2-1	CASSYGRGWSYNEQFF
TRBV7-2	TRBJ2-2	CASSGTGMTGELFF
TRBV9	TRBJ2-3	CASSVDILTTDTQYF
TRBV13	TRBJ1-3	CASSSNRGSGNTIYF
TRBV29-1	TRBJ2-1	CSVGARPGVNEQFF
TRBV4-3	TRBJ1-4	CASSHDRANEKLFF
TRBV13	TRBJ1-1	CASNNRGYDTEAFF
TRBV5-1	TRBJ2-7	CASSLVASEGEQYF
TRBV19	TRBJ2-2	CASSMTAPRTRTRAGELFF
TRBV30	TRBJ2-7	CAWSVLTNNEQYF
TRBV6-5	TRBJ1-1	CASSRRGNTEAFF
TRBV7-2	TRBJ1-2	CASSHNYGYTF
TRBV5-1	TRBJ2-2	CASSFRFGRVSTGELFF
TRBV19	TRBJ2-3	CASSMGLDRLTDTQYF
TRBV13	TRBJ1-1	CASSLGGTAEAFF
TRBV27	TRBJ2-2	CASSEYFEDTGELFF
TRBV5-1	TRBJ1-2	CASSSTGSGYTF
TRBV6-1	TRBJ2-7	CASSEGDSSYEQYF
TRBV19	TRBJ1-2	CASNTGTGIRYGYTF
TRBV2	TRBJ2-1	CASSGDRGGNEQFF
TRBV7-9	TRBJ2-7	CSSSLNSGLGYEQYF
TRBV5-6	TRBJ1-2	CASSFNRGSRGYTF
TRBV7-9	TRBJ2-1	CASSLGLDFTYNEQFF
TRBV28	TRBJ2-5	CASSLKGTRGEETQYF
TRBV10-3	TRBJ2-1	CAISANRTSGRIYNEQFF
TRBV6-1	TRBJ2-1	CASRVTSGRLNEQFF
TRBV5-4	TRBJ2-2	CASSWGGLAAGELFF
TRBV14	TRBJ1-2	CASSQAGTGSRGYTF
TRBV6-1	TRBJ1-2	CASTLNYGYTF
TRBV7-8	TRBJ1-3	CASSPRGNTIYF
TRBV6-5	TRBJ1-2	CASSYSAANYGYTF
TRBV5-1	TRBJ1-6	CASSLNLGDRGNSPLHF
TRBV6-5	TRBJ1-2	CASSGREARGYTF
TRBV6-5	TRBJ1-1	CASRRGHMNTEAFF
TRBV12-2	TRBJ1-2	CASRLAPIDYGYTF
TRBV7-2	TRBJ1-6	CASSLSWGQGDSPLHF
TRBV19	TRBJ2-1	CASTHKKAGGQFF
TRBV7-9	TRBJ2-1	CASSSGQVNEQFF
TRBV5-1	TRBJ1-2	CASSLMPGQGGYTF
TRBV28	TRBJ1-5	CASSLEIQPQHF
TRBV28	TRBJ2-7	CASSLSPLEQYF
TRBV9	TRBJ2-7	CASSVGDIRGFYEQYF
TRBV30	TRBJ2-7	CAFDWLREQYF
TRBV30	TRBJ1-6	CAWSVLDRDHSPLHF
TRBV20-1	TRBJ2-5	CSVRSLETQYF
TRBV5-6	TRBJ2-1	CASSLSLGQEGGEQFF
TRBV19	TRBJ1-2	CASTERVGGYTF
TRBV2	TRBJ2-7	CASSEREGGRYEQYF